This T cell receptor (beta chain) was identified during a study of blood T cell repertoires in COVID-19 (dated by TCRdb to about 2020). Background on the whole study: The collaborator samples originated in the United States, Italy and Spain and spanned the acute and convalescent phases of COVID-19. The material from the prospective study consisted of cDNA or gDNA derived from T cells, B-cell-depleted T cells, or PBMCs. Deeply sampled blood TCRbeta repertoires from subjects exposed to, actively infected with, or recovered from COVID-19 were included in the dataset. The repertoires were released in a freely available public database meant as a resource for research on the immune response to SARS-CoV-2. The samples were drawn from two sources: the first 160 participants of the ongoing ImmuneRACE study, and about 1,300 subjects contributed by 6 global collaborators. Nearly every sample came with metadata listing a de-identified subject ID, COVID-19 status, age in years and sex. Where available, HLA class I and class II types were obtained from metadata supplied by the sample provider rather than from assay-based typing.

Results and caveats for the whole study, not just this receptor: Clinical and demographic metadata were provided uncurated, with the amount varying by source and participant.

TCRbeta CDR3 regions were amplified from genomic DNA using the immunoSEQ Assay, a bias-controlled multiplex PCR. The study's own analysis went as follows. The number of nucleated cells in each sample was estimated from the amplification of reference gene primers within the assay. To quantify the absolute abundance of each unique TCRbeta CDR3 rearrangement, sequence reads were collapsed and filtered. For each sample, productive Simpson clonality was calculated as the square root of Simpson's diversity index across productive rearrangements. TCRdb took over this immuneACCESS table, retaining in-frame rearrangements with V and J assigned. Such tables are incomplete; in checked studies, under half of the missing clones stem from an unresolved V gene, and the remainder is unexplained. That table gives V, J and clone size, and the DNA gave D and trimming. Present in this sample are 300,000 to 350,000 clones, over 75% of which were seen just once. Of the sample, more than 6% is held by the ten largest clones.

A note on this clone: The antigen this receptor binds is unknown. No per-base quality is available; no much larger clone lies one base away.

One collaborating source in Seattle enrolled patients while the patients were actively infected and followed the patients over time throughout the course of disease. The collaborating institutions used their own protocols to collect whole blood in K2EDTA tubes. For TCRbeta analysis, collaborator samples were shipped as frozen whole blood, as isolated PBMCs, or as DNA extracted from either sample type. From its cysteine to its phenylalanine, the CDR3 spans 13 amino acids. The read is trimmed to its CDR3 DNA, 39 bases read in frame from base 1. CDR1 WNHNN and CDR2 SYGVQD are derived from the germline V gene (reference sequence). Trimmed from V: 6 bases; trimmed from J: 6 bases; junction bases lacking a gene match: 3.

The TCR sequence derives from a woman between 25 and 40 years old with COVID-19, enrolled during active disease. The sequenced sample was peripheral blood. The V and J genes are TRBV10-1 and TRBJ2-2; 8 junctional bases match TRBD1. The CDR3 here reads CASRDRDAGELFF. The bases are TGCGCCAGCAGGGACAGGGACGCCGGGGAGCTGTTTTTT.